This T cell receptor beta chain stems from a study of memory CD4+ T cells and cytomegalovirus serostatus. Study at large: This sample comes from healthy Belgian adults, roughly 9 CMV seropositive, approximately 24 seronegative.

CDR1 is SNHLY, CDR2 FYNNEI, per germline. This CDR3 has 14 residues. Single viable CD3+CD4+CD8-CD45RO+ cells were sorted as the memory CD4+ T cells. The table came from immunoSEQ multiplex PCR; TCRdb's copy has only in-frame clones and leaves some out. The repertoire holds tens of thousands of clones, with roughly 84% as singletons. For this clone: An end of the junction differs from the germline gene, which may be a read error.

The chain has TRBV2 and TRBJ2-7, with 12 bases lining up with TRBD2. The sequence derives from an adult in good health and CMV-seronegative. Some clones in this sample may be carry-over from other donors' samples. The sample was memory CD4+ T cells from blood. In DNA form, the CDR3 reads TGTGCCAGCAGTCGGGCCCTGGGGACTAGCGGGTCCCTCTTC. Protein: CASSRALGTSGSLF.